This T cell receptor (beta chain) originates from a study of T cell repertoires in cytomegalovirus infection. Study findings and constraints: Accumulated public TCR beta family frequency recognized individuals carrying CMV together with the relevant HLA. The ex vivo response showed dominance by HLA-C-restricted CMV-specific TCR beta clonotypes.

TCRdb re-called the reads through MiXCR, storing one row per CDR3 protein. The sample has about 230,000 distinct CDR3 sequences, about 23% seen once. This clonotype was observed at least ten times. The antigen is undetermined. The CDR3 runs to 15 residues. With V trimmed by 0 bases and J by 4 bases, 4 bases remained unmatched. CDR1 and CDR2 from the germline V gene are SGHAT and FQNNGV. Sequencing used CD8+ T cells from PBMCs. This clonotype was obtained from a human donor in good health (CMV status not recorded). Some clones in this sample may be carry-over from other donors' samples. The rearrangement links TRBV11-2 to TRBJ2-7; 9 positions agree with TRBD2. The CDR3: CASSLEGGGAYEQYF. CDR3 nucleotides: TGTGCCAGCAGCTTAGAGGGCGGGGGGGCTTACGAGCAGTACTTC.